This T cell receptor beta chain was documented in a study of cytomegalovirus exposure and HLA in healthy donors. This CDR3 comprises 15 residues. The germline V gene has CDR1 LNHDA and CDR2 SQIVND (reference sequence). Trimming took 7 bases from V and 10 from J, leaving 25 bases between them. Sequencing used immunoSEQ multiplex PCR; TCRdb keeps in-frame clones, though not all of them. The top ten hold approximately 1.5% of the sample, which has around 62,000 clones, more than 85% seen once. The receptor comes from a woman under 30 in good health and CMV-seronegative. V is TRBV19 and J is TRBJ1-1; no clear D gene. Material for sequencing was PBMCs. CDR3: CASTWSLSSATGAFF. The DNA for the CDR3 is TGTGCCAGTACCTGGTCTTTGAGTTCGGCGACGGGAGCTTTCTTT.